Listed below are T cell receptor beta chains from one sample, sequenced in a study of T cells in Graves' hyperthyroidism and ophthalmopathy. From the multiplex PCR reads, TCRdb called clonotypes with MiXCR, one entry per CDR3 protein. Seen here are fewer than 600,000 distinct CDR3 sequences, about 14% observed once, and the top ten hold approximately 15%. The sequenced sample consisted of blood. Receptors were obtained from a woman in her thirties or forties with Graves' hyperthyroidism. Each CDR3 is given without its conserved first and last residue.

v_call	j_call	cdr3_aa
TRBV20-1	TRBJ1-2	SASTEGYGYT
TRBV6-5	TRBJ2-7	ASSYQLTGGAYEQY
TRBV24-1	TRBJ2-3	ATSASGTSTDTQY
TRBV20-1	TRBJ2-3	SAPSSYLPTQY
TRBV20-1	TRBJ2-5	SARGQGSPETQY
TRBV11-2	TRBJ2-2	ASSRSRSGELF
TRBV5-1	TRBJ1-1	ASSLTDSEAF
TRBV12-3/TRBV12-4	TRBJ1-5	ASSASGLWQPQH
TRBV10-2	TRBJ1-5	ASSNRGSNQPQH
TRBV24-1	TRBJ2-2	ATSGLQGALNTGELF
TRBV12-3/TRBV12-4	TRBJ2-5	ASSFVGRGYQETQY
TRBV4-2	TRBJ2-1	ASSQRWRDSGEQF
TRBV12-3/TRBV12-4	TRBJ2-2	ASSLGDSGNTGELF
TRBV6-1	TRBJ2-4	ASSDTAAGGFAKNIQY
TRBV20-1	TRBJ2-3	SARDPITGSDTQY
TRBV3-1	TRBJ1-2	ASSQGLRGEDNYGYT
TRBV20-1	TRBJ2-1	SARESTRGQYNEQF
TRBV3-1	TRBJ2-5	ASRDRASGIQETQY
TRBV7-3	TRBJ2-3	ASSFSRDPTDTQY
TRBV5-6	TRBJ2-7	ASSGTDPYEQY
TRBV12-3/TRBV12-4	TRBJ2-1	ASSQIVDRNEQF
TRBV6-1	TRBJ2-7	ASSEGFEGREQY
TRBV20-1	TRBJ2-1	SAALANVGNEQF
TRBV18	TRBJ1-2	ASSPPQGSSANYGYT
TRBV2	TRBJ2-2	ASSDFGGIAGELF
TRBV20-1	TRBJ2-7	SASLPPAYEQY
TRBV20-1	TRBJ1-2	SASMTGTGYT
TRBV27	TRBJ1-1	ASSPTGHMNTEAF
TRBV27	TRBJ1-1	ASSFNPQGVTEAF
TRBV29-1	TRBJ2-1	SVLGVEQF
TRBV3-1	TRBJ1-1	ASGGRGTEAF
TRBV6-1	TRBJ2-3	ASSYREKSTDTQY
TRBV7-2	TRBJ1-3	ASSNPSPGWGGNTIY
TRBV27	TRBJ2-7	ASSSIQSSYEQY
TRBV4-2	TRBJ2-3	ASSNRGDTQY
TRBV7-9	TRBJ2-7	ASSLAGSNEQY
TRBV6-1	TRBJ2-7	ASSARSTYEQY
TRBV3-1	TRBJ2-3	ASTSSSGMPPDTQY
TRBV18	TRBJ2-5	ASSPRLAESRETQY